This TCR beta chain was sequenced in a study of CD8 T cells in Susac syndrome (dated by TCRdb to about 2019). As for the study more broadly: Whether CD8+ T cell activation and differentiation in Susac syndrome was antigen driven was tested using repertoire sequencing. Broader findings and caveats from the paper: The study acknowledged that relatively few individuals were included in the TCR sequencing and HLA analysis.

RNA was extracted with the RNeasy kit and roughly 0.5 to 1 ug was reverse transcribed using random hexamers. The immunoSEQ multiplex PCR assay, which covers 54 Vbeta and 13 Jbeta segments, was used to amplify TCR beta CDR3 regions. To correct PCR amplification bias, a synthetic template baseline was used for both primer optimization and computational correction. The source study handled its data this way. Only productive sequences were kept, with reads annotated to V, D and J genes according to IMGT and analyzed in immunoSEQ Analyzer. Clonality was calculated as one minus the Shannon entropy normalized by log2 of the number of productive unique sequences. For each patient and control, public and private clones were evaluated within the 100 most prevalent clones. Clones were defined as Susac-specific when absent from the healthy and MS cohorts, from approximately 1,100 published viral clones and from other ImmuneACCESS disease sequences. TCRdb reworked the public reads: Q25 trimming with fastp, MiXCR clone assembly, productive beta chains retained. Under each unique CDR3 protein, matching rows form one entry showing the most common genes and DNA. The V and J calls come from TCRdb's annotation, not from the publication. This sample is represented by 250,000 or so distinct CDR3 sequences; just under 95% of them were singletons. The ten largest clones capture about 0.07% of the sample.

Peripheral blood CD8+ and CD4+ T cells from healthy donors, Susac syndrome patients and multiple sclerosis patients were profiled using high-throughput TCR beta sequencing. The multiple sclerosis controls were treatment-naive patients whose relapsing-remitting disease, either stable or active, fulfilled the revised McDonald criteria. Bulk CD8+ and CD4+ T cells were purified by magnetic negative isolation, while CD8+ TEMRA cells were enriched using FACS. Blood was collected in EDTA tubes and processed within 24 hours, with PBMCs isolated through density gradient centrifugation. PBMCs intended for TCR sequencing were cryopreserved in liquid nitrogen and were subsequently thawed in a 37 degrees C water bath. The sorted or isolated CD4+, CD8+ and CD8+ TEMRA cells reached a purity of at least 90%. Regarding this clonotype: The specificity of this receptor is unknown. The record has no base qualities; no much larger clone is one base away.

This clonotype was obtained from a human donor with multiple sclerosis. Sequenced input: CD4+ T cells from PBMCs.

For the CDR3, the sequence is CASSLLAGRLAEAFF. In nucleotide form, the sequence is TGCGCCAGCAGCTTGTTGGCAGGGCGACTGGCGGAAGCTTTCTTT. The V gene is TRBV5-1 and the J gene is TRBJ1-1, with a tentative D gene TRBD1 over 5 matching bases. V lost 1 base and J lost 8 bases; the stretch between them is 18 bases long. Including the terminal cysteine and phenylalanine, the CDR3 comprises 15 residues. Here the CDR3 DNA is all that survives: 45 bases in frame from base 1. As encoded in the germline V gene, CDR1 is SGHRS while CDR2 is YFSETQ.